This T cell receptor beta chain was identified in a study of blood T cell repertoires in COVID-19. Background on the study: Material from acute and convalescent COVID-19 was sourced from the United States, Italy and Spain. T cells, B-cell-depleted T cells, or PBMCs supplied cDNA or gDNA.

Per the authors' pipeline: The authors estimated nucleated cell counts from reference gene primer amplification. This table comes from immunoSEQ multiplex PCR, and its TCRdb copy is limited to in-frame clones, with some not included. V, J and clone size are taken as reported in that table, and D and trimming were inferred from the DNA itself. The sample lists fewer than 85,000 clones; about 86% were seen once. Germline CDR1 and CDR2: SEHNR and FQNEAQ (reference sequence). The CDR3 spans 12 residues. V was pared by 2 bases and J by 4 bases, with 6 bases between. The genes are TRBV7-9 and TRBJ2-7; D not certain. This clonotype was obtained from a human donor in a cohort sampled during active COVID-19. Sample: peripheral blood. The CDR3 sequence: CASSLQDYEQYF. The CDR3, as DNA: TGTGCCAGCAGCTTACAGGATTACGAGCAGTACTTC.